The entry below describes one T cell receptor beta chain. Its specificity is unknown. Trimming took 3 bases from V and 9 from J, leaving 9 bases between them. Germline V gene lookup returns CDR1 SQVTM and CDR2 ANQGSEA. The CDR3 contains 10 residues. This sample is part of a study of post-analysis software for immune sequencing data. The study, taken as a whole, reports: Patients had higher frequencies than controls of roughly 5 TRBV segments, including TRBV5-6, TRBV5-1 and TRBV20-1. Normalized Chao1 diversity was significantly lower in multiple sclerosis patients than in controls.

Each TCR beta cDNA library carried unique molecular identifiers. MiXCR was run by TCRdb on the PCR reads, yielding one entry per CDR3 protein. The sample has about 540,000 distinct CDR3 sequences, around 34% seen once; the top ten hold around 5.9%. The source material was blood. The chain employs TRBV29-1 and TRBJ2-7; D might be TRBD1 (6 bases). This TCR was recovered from a girl younger than 18 with multiple sclerosis. CDR3 loop: CSVDVGGQYF. The CDR3 DNA reads TGCAGCGTTGATGTAGGGGGGCAGTACTTC.